Sequencing of this T cell receptor beta chain was carried out in a study of T cell repertoires in cytomegalovirus infection. About the research overall: Alongside well-studied HLA-B-restricted CMV epitopes, recently identified HLA-C-restricted CMV epitopes were also used. Matching HLA type, along with CMV infection, was indicated by public TCR beta signatures. Study observations and caveats: What dominated the ex vivo response were HLA-C-restricted CMV-specific TCR beta clonotypes. Cumulative frequency of public TCR beta families picked out carriers of CMV plus the relevant HLA.

The length of the CDR3 is 15 residues. Trimming stripped 4 bases from V and 2 bases from J, with 13 bases between. Germline CDR1 and CDR2: SGHAT and FQNNGV. Notes on this clonotype: Its specificity is unknown.

One entry per CDR3 protein, called by TCRdb with MiXCR from the reads. This table holds hundreds of thousands of distinct CDR3 sequences, about 29% found once. This receptor was identified in a human donor in good health (CMV status not recorded). Some clones in this sample may be carry-over from other donors' samples. The sequencing here drew on cultured PBMCs, taken from culture after CMV antigen stimulation. This chain uses TRBV11-2 with TRBJ2-3; D may be TRBD2 (5 bases). The CDR3: CASSSVGGHTDTQYF. As DNA, the CDR3 is TGTGCCAGCAGCTCAGTCGGAGGCCACACAGATACGCAGTATTTT.